A selection of T cell receptor beta chains follows, all from one sample in a study of identical twins. MiXCR, applied by TCRdb to the 5' RACE reads, yields one record per CDR3 protein. The table lists hundreds of thousands of distinct CDR3 sequences, approximately 7.8% of them singletons. This sample was shared with a second study, whose subject was yellow fever vaccine responses in identical twins.

The specimen was CD8+ T cells sorted from blood. The source is a woman under 30 in good health. Each CDR3 is given without its conserved first and last residue. Fields, in order: CDR3 length, V gene, J gene, CDR3 protein.

cdr3_length: 10; v_call: TRBV29-1; j_call: TRBJ2-1; cdr3_aa: KIAGPYNEQF
cdr3_length: 11; v_call: TRBV12-3/TRBV12-4; j_call: TRBJ1-1; cdr3_aa: ASSSSRNTEAF
cdr3_length: 13; v_call: TRBV20-1; j_call: TRBJ2-1; cdr3_aa: SASSGSNDYNEQF
cdr3_length: 12; v_call: TRBV20-1; j_call: TRBJ2-7; cdr3_aa: SASSSGGSTSQY
cdr3_length: 13; v_call: TRBV12-3/TRBV12-4; j_call: TRBJ2-1; cdr3_aa: ASSHLGRRTDEQF
cdr3_length: 16; v_call: TRBV2; j_call: TRBJ1-6; cdr3_aa: ASSGDEMDYKINSPLH
cdr3_length: 14; v_call: TRBV11-3; j_call: TRBJ2-1; cdr3_aa: ASSSGIAGGDNEQF
cdr3_length: 12; v_call: TRBV4-1; j_call: TRBJ2-1; cdr3_aa: ASSAGVSYNEQF
cdr3_length: 11; v_call: TRBV2; j_call: TRBJ2-3; cdr3_aa: ASGGLSWDTQY
cdr3_length: 13; v_call: TRBV12-3/TRBV12-4; j_call: TRBJ1-2; cdr3_aa: ASSFGLSSDYGYT
cdr3_length: 13; v_call: TRBV12-3/TRBV12-4; j_call: TRBJ2-1; cdr3_aa: ASNPTSGSLGEQF
cdr3_length: 12; v_call: TRBV12-3/TRBV12-4; j_call: TRBJ1-1; cdr3_aa: ASNFGGVGTEAF
cdr3_length: 12; v_call: TRBV28; j_call: TRBJ2-7; cdr3_aa: ASNPTASKGEQY
cdr3_length: 12; v_call: TRBV5-5; j_call: TRBJ2-1; cdr3_aa: ASSSGTGGDEQF
cdr3_length: 8; v_call: TRBV7-9; j_call: TRBJ2-1; cdr3_aa: ACSYNEQF
cdr3_length: 18; v_call: TRBV14; j_call: TRBJ2-1; cdr3_aa: ASSQDRPPNYREGPDEQF
cdr3_length: 9; v_call: TRBV7-9; j_call: TRBJ2-2; cdr3_aa: ASSGTGELF
cdr3_length: 10; v_call: TRBV29-1; j_call: TRBJ2-3; cdr3_aa: SVAAWADTQY
cdr3_length: 11; v_call: TRBV4-1; j_call: TRBJ2-7; cdr3_aa: ASSQEFEGEQY
cdr3_length: 15; v_call: TRBV3-1; j_call: TRBJ2-4; cdr3_aa: ASCKSRLAQIKNIQY
cdr3_length: 18; v_call: TRBV5-1; j_call: TRBJ2-1; cdr3_aa: ASSLVRNPRSSGGYNEQF
cdr3_length: 13; v_call: TRBV5-6; j_call: TRBJ1-5; cdr3_aa: ASSLTGKERQPQH